This is a list of T cell receptor beta chains from one sample in a study of shared clonotypes between healthy human individuals. Profiling relied on immunoSEQ multiplex PCR, and the TCRdb table lists in-frame clones only, not all of them. Of roughly 490,000 clones listed, over 60% are singletons. Sequences were obtained from PBMCs. Every receptor here comes from a woman in her thirties or forties in good health. Some clones in this sample may be carry-over from other donors' samples. The CDR3 runs from the conserved cysteine through the conserved F or W. The D gene is left open where the match is weak. Some rows have no size entry. The others give once, few or many, or a class for an expanded clone.

-	TRBJ2-7	-	TRBV10-3	TGTGCCATCAGTGAGAGGGGCTCGTCCTACGAGCAGTACTTC	CAISERGSSYEQYF
-	TRBJ2-3	-	TRBV14	TGTGCCAGCAGCCAAGTGGGTCTCAGGGCTGGTACGCAGTATTTT	CASSQVGLRAGTQYF
-	TRBJ2-7	-	TRBV4-2	TGTGCCAGCAGCCAAGATTTCGGGGGACGGGCAGGCTACGAGCAGTACTTC	CASSQDFGGRAGYEQYF
once	TRBJ1-1	-	TRBV9	TGTGCCAGCAGCGTAGGGTCGGGGACTCAAGAAGCTTTCTTT	CASSVGSGTQEAFF
-	TRBJ2-7	TRBD2	TRBV7-9	TGTGCCAGCAGCTTAGGTTTACTAGCGGGCTCCTACGAGCAGTACTTC	CASSLGLLAGSYEQYF
-	TRBJ2-7	-	TRBV7-2	TGTGCCAGCAGCTTAGCGAGGCAGGGCGAGCAGTACTTC	CASSLARQGEQYF
-	TRBJ2-7	-	TRBV19	TGTGCCAGTAGTATGGGGTACGGAGGCGGGCCGCCCTACGAGCAGTACTTC	CASSMGYGGGPPYEQYF
-	TRBJ2-4	TRBD1	TRBV27	TGTGCCAGCAGTTTGGTGGTTGGGACAGGGGTAAACATTCAGTACTTC	CASSLVVGTGVNIQYF
many	TRBJ2-7	TRBD2	TRBV5-1	TGCGCCAGCACTCTTGCGGGGGGCGGCGACGAGCAGTACTTC	CASTLAGGGDEQYF
-	TRBJ1-2	-	TRBV28	TGTGCCAGCAGTTTAGTTGCACAGGACTACACCTTC	CASSLVAQDYTF
-	TRBJ2-2	-	TRBV7-9	TGTGCCAGCAGCCCACGAGGGGAGCTGTTTTTT	CASSPRGELFF
few	TRBJ2-2	-	TRBV19	TGTGCCAGTAGTAGGAGTAAAGTCACCGGGGAGCTGTTTTTT	CASSRSKVTGELFF
-	TRBJ1-1	TRBD1	TRBV2	TGTGCCAGCAGCAAAGACAGGGACACTGAAGCTTTCTTT	CASSKDRDTEAFF
-	TRBJ2-7	-	TRBV18	TGTGCCAGCTCACCTGTTCTAGCGAAGAAAGGGATCTACGAGCAGTACTTC	CASSPVLAKKGIYEQYF
-	TRBJ2-2	-	TRBV11-3	TGTGCCAGCAGCCAACAGGGATCCGGGGAGCTGTTTTTT	CASSQQGSGELFF
-	TRBJ2-3	TRBD2	TRBV19	TGTGCCAGTAGTATTGCGGCGGGAGGAGATACGCAGTATTTT	CASSIAAGGDTQYF
-	TRBJ2-2	TRBD2	TRBV4-1	TGCGCCAGCAGCCAAGGGACTAGCGGGAGTGCGAACACCGGGGAGCTGTTTTTT	CASSQGTSGSANTGELFF
once	TRBJ2-7	-	TRBV28	TGTGCCAGCAGTCCACATACGACAGACTACGAGCAGTACTTC	CASSPHTTDYEQYF
-	TRBJ1-6	-	TRBV30	TGTGCCTGGAGCCCCCGGTTCGGGAATTCACCCCTCCACTTT	CAWSPRFGNSPLHF
-	TRBJ2-6	-	TRBV9	TGTGCCAGCTCTGCCCGGGGCTCTGGGGCCAACGTCCTGACTTTC	CASSARGSGANVLTF
few	TRBJ2-7	TRBD2	TRBV30	TGTGCCTGGGCGGGGGGACTAGCGGGAGTTTACGAGCAGTACTTC	CAWAGGLAGVYEQYF
-	TRBJ2-7	TRBD1	TRBV2	TGTGCCAGCCAGACAGGGGACGAGCAGTACTTC	CASQTGDEQYF
-	TRBJ1-2	TRBD1	TRBV15	TGTGCCACCAGCAGAGAGGACAGGGACTATGGCTACACCTTC	CATSREDRDYGYTF
-	TRBJ2-2	-	TRBV10-1	TGCGCCAGCAGACCCGGACAGACCGGGGAGCTGTTTTTT	CASRPGQTGELFF
-	TRBJ2-7	-	TRBV29-1	TGCAGCGTTGAAGATCTTAAGTCTTCCTACGAGCAGTACTTC	CSVEDLKSSYEQYF
-	TRBJ2-3	-	TRBV7-9	TGTGCCAGCAACCCCCCTGGGCAGGCGGACACAGATACGCAGTATTTT	CASNPPGQADTDTQYF
-	TRBJ2-1	-	TRBV7-9	TGTGCCAGCAGCCCACTAGGACGGGATGAGCAGTTCTTC	CASSPLGRDEQFF
-	TRBJ2-1	-	TRBV4-2	TGTGCCAGCAGCCGAGAGGGGGGTGGCCTAGCGTTCTCCTACAATGAGCAGTTCTTC	CASSREGGGLAFSYNEQFF
-	TRBJ2-1	-	TRBV7-8	TGTGCCAGCAGCCTATTTCACATAAATCTTTACAATGAGCAGTTCTTC	CASSLFHINLYNEQFF
-	TRBJ2-1	-	TRBV4-1	TGCGCCAGCAGCCGAGAGCCTACCGGGATCCTAGTCAATGAGCAGTTCTTC	CASSREPTGILVNEQFF
-	TRBJ1-5	-	TRBV7-6	TGTGCCAACAGCTCACCCTTCCCGAAACAGCCCCAGCATTTT	CANSSPFPKQPQHF
-	TRBJ1-2	-	TRBV5-6	TGTGCCAGCAGCCCCCGGTCAGTCTATGGCTACACCTTC	CASSPRSVYGYTF
-	TRBJ2-1	-	TRBV30	TGTGCCTGGAGACTCTTCAACAGGGATGAGCAGTTCTTC	CAWRLFNRDEQFF
-	TRBJ1-3	-	TRBV30	TGTGCCTGGAGGGACAGCTTCTCTGGAAACACCATATATTTT	CAWRDSFSGNTIYF
once	TRBJ1-2	-	TRBV5-1	TGCGCCAGCAGCCCTCAGGACAGCAGCTATGGCTACACCTTC	CASSPQDSSYGYTF
-	TRBJ1-2	TRBD1	TRBV11-2	TGTGCCAGCAGCCCTCGCGCCGCGGACAGGGTCGGTTTTGGCTACACCTTC	CASSPRAADRVGFGYTF
-	TRBJ2-5	TRBD2	TRBV6-5	TGTGCCAGCGGAGAGGGGACTAGCGGGAGTGAGACCCAGTACTTC	CASGEGTSGSETQYF
-	TRBJ2-3	-	TRBV11-2	TGTGCCAGCACCCCGATTAGGTCCACAGATACGCAGTATTTT	CASTPIRSTDTQYF
-	TRBJ1-5	-	TRBV6-1	TGTGCCAGCAGTGAAAATGGAAGCAATCAGCCCCAGCATTTT	CASSENGSNQPQHF
-	TRBJ1-5	-	TRBV9	TGTGCCAGCAGCGGTCCCTGGACACCTCAGCCCCAGCATTTT	CASSGPWTPQPQHF
-	TRBJ2-6	-	TRBV7-9	TGTGCCAGCAGCTTAGTCAGCTCTGGGGCCAACGTCCTGACTTTC	CASSLVSSGANVLTF
few	TRBJ2-1	TRBD2	TRBV5-4	TGTGCCAGCAGCCCGGGGCCTAGCGGGGTGGGGAATGAGCAGTTCTTC	CASSPGPSGVGNEQFF
-	TRBJ2-1	-	TRBV19	TGTGCCAGTAGTATTTACGGTGAGCAGTTCTTC	CASSIYGEQFF
-	TRBJ2-7	TRBD2	TRBV5-4	TGTGCCAGCAGCTTAACTAGCGGGCGGGACGAGCAGTACTTC	CASSLTSGRDEQYF
-	TRBJ2-7	-	TRBV10-3	TGTGCCATCAGTGAAGGCGGGACCTACGAGCAGTACTTC	CAISEGGTYEQYF
-	TRBJ2-2	TRBD1	TRBV10-3	TGTGCCATCAGCCTAGACAGGGACGGCACCGGGGAGCTGTTTTTT	CAISLDRDGTGELFF
-	TRBJ2-1	-	TRBV19	TGTGCCAGTAGTCGGGGCGGCCCTGGGGACAATGAGCAGTTCTTC	CASSRGGPGDNEQFF
-	TRBJ1-5	-	TRBV10-3	TGTGCCATTAACTCAGGAGACAATCAGCCCCAGCATTTT	CAINSGDNQPQHF
-	TRBJ2-3	TRBD2	TRBV11-3	TGTGCCAGCAGCTTAGGGACTAGCGGGCGCACAGATACGCAGTATTTT	CASSLGTSGRTDTQYF
few	TRBJ1-2	-	TRBV10-3	TGTGCCATCAGAACCGACAGCAACTCTAACTATGGCTACACCTTC	CAIRTDSNSNYGYTF
-	TRBJ2-3	TRBD2	TRBV7-2	TGTGCCAGCAGCTTAACGGGAGGGCTCGCAGATACGCAGTATTTT	CASSLTGGLADTQYF
-	TRBJ2-7	-	TRBV6-5	TGTGCCACCTCTCGTGGCGGCCGAGTATCCTACGAGCAGTACTTC	CATSRGGRVSYEQYF